Listed below are T cell receptor beta chains from one sample, sequenced in a study of cytomegalovirus exposure and HLA in healthy donors. Sequencing was performed with immunoSEQ multiplex PCR; in TCRdb, only in-frame clones are kept and a portion is missing. The top ten clones hold 3% of a sample with around 160,000 clones, 91% of them seen once. The specimen was PBMCs. The source of these receptors is a woman younger than 35 in good health and CMV-seropositive. CDR3s include the opening cysteine and the closing phenylalanine or tryptophan. Fields, in order: V gene, clone size, J gene, D gene, CDR3 protein, CDR3 DNA. A D gene is named only where the DNA matches it firmly. Where a row states a size, it is once, few, many or the class of an expanded clone; other rows omit it.

TRBV12-1,few,TRBJ2-1,-,CASTLPRSSYNEQFF,TGTGCCAGCACCCTCCCTAGGAGCTCCTACAATGAGCAGTTCTTC
TRBV4-1,-,TRBJ2-7,TRBD1,CASSPVEDRGSYEQYF,TGCGCCAGCAGCCCGGTGGAGGACAGGGGTTCCTACGAGCAGTACTTC
TRBV2,-,TRBJ2-3,TRBD1,CASKDRGSDTQYF,TGTGCCAGCAAGGACAGGGGTTCAGATACGCAGTATTTT
TRBV6-5,-,TRBJ1-2,TRBD1,CASSRDRGPNYGYTF,TGTGCCAGCAGCCGCGACAGGGGTCCTAACTATGGCTACACCTTC
TRBV15,-,TRBJ2-7,-,CATSRGQAGYEQYF,TGTGCCACCAGCAGAGGACAGGCGGGCTACGAGCAGTACTTC
TRBV29-1,-,TRBJ2-7,TRBD1,CSVEEPSLTGGAFNEQYF,TGCAGCGTTGAAGAGCCCTCCTTAACAGGGGGCGCTTTCAACGAGCAGTACTTC
TRBV28,-,TRBJ2-2,-,CASSPPPRPGELFF,TGTGCCAGCAGTCCCCCTCCTAGGCCCGGGGAGCTGTTTTTT
TRBV2,-,TRBJ1-3,TRBD1,CASLGYGTGVFSGNTIYF,TGTGCCAGCCTGGGGTACGGGACAGGGGTGTTCTCTGGAAACACCATATATTTT
TRBV28,-,TRBJ1-1,TRBD1,CASRGRGADTEAFF,TGTGCCAGCAGGGGCAGGGGGGCGGACACTGAAGCTTTCTTT
TRBV19,-,TRBJ1-2,-,CASSIGPGAHYGYTF,TGTGCCAGTAGTATAGGGCCAGGGGCTCACTATGGCTACACCTTC
TRBV11-2,-,TRBJ1-6,-,CASSLDRDSPLHF,TGTGCCAGCAGCTTAGACAGGGATTCACCCCTCCACTTT
TRBV5-4,few,TRBJ2-2,TRBD2,CASSPSRLAGQRDTGELFF,TGTGCCAGCAGCCCCTCCCGACTAGCGGGCCAGCGGGACACCGGGGAGCTGTTTTTT
TRBV4-2,-,TRBJ2-3,TRBD2,CASSQELAGGPDTQYF,TGTGCCAGCAGCCAAGAACTAGCGGGAGGCCCCGATACGCAGTATTTT
TRBV28,-,TRBJ1-5,TRBD1,CASSRDRGGNQPQHF,TGTGCCAGCAGCCGGGACAGGGGGGGCAATCAGCCCCAGCATTTT
TRBV4-3,-,TRBJ1-1,TRBD1,CASSQEPQGALLNTEAFF,TGCGCCAGCAGCCAAGAACCGCAGGGGGCCCTGCTGAACACTGAAGCTTTCTTT
TRBV4-1,-,TRBJ2-1,TRBD2,CASSLGLARGGSYNEQFF,TGCGCCAGCAGCCTAGGTCTAGCGCGGGGGGGTTCCTACAATGAGCAGTTCTTC
TRBV28,-,TRBJ2-7,-,CASTPSGPGLHYEQYF,TGTGCCAGCACCCCGTCAGGTCCGGGACTCCACTACGAGCAGTACTTC
TRBV27,few,TRBJ2-7,TRBD1,CASSEAGTGSYEQYF,TGTGCCAGCAGCGAAGCCGGGACAGGCTCCTACGAGCAGTACTTC